The T cell receptor beta chain described here comes from a study of T cells in Graves' hyperthyroidism and ophthalmopathy. Amplified regions were TCR beta CDR3 sequences from RNA transcripts. RT-PCR in the first round (using the HTBI primer set) targeted the TCR CDR3. One entry per CDR3 protein, called by TCRdb with MiXCR from the multiplex PCR reads. The sample contains hundreds of thousands of distinct CDR3 sequences, approximately 15% of which appear only once. Fresh peripheral blood, around 10 ml of it, supplied the PBMCs. This clonotype was found many times. The sequencing input was blood. This clonotype was obtained from a woman aged 18-29 years with Graves' hyperthyroidism.

The DNA of the CDR3 is TGTGCCAGCACGCAGACGGGGCTGTCTAACTACAATGAGCAGTTCTTC. This sequence encodes CASTQTGLSNYNEQFF. The chain employs TRBV27 and TRBJ2-1, with D perhaps matching TRBD1 or TRBD2 (5 bases each). Trimming cost V 7 bases and J 3 bases, with 19 bases left between them. Germline V gene sequence: CDR1 MNHEY, CDR2 SMNVEV (reference sequence). The CDR3 contains 16 residues.